Below are 2 T cell receptor beta chains sequenced from a single sample in a study of T-cell memory formation after mild COVID-19. TCRdb itself ran the 5' RACE reads through MiXCR, one entry per CDR3 protein. Of 270,000 or so distinct CDR3 sequences listed, under 20% are singletons. The sequenced sample was PBMCs or a T cell subset sorted from them (not recorded which). The receptors shown here come from a man aged 18-30 years who had mild COVID-19 (a few samples of this study predate the infection). Cell type and time point are not known.

This clonotype was observed many times. The rearrangement uses TRBV6-2 or TRBV6-3 and TRBJ2-1; 8 bases agree with TRBD1. This CDR3 has 15 residues. V trimming: 5 bases; J trimming: 2 bases; junction bases outside the gene matches: 5. CDR1 is MNHEY, CDR2 SVGEGT, per germline. The CDR3 DNA reads as TGTGCCAGCAGTCCCACGGGACAGGCCTACAATGAGCAGTTCTTC. This encodes CASSPTGQAYNEQFF.

The chain employs TRBV29-1 and TRBJ1-2; D might be TRBD1 (5 bases). The CDR3 covers 13 residues. Germline-derived CDR1 and CDR2 are SQVTM and ANQGSEA. Between the trimmed V and J ends, which lost 4 bases and 3 bases, there was a span of 12 bases. CDR3 region: CSVGAGWDYGYTF. CDR3 DNA sequence: TGCAGCGTTGGGGCAGGGTGGGACTATGGCTACACCTTC.